This T cell receptor beta chain was found in a study of identical twins. This clonotype has ten or more counts. Germline-derived CDR1 and CDR2 are DFQATT and SNEGSKA (reference sequence). The CDR3 covers 14 residues. Trimming removed 0 bases at V and 5 bases at J, with 14 bases between. TCRdb used MiXCR to reprocess the 5' RACE reads, holding one entry per CDR3 protein. The table has 280,000 or so distinct CDR3 sequences, more than 6.5% seen once. The same data also went into a second study, on yellow fever vaccine responses in identical twins.

The sequenced sample consisted of memory (CD45RO+) T cells sorted from blood. The TCR sequence derives from a woman aged 18-35 years in good health. The chain has TRBV20-1 and TRBJ2-7, with D possibly matching TRBD1 (5 bases). CDR3 amino acids: CSAREGRDINEQYF. The CDR3, as DNA: TGCAGTGCTAGAGAGGGCAGGGATATCAACGAGCAGTACTTC.